This T cell receptor (beta chain) emerged from a study of T cell responses to AZD1222 COVID-19 vaccine. Study-wide context: Second-dose recipients at about 4 or about 12 weeks were treated as one pooled group.

Assay used: immunoSEQ multiplex PCR; TCRdb lists only in-frame clones, some missing. This sample has roughly 100,000 clones; 80% to 90% occur once, and the top ten carry 20%. The specimen was peripheral blood, collected on day 0 of AZD1222 vaccination. The clonotype was recovered from an adult in good health.

The CDR3 region has the DNA TGTGCCAGCAGCTTGCTCAGGGGTTCTGAAGCTTTCTTT. This sequence encodes CASSLLRGSEAFF. V and J are TRBV7-3 and TRBJ1-1; D may be TRBD1 (6 bases). V dropped 3 bases and J dropped 6 bases, with 11 bases sitting between them. The length of the CDR3 is 13 residues. Per germline, CDR1 SGHTA and CDR2 FQGTGA.